This entry features one T cell receptor (beta chain) sequence. J lost 5 bases, V lost 5 bases, and 11 bases had no gene match. From germline, CDR1 is SEHNR and CDR2 FQNEAQ (reference sequence). CDR3 length: 15 amino acids. These data are taken from a study of T cell changes during pregnancy in multiple sclerosis. Sequenced by immunoSEQ multiplex PCR; TCRdb stores in-frame clones only, minus some. The repertoire holds approximately 46,000 clones, with nearly 90% as singletons. The rearrangement uses TRBV7-9 and TRBJ1-2, with TRBD1 matching over 7 bases. Here the sequenced sample was peripheral blood, taken after pregnancy. This clonotype originated in a female donor in good health, enrolled as a control in a pregnancy study. The CDR3 nucleotides read TGTGCCAGCAGCCTTACAGGGGCGCTAGGTTATGGCTACACCTTC. It codes for CASSLTGALGYGYTF.